The 23 T cell receptor beta chains below all came from one sample that was sequenced in a study of blood T cell repertoires in COVID-19. Sequencing used immunoSEQ multiplex PCR; TCRdb keeps in-frame clones, though not all of them. The sample contains roughly 200,000 clones, around 86% of which appear only once. Material for sequencing was peripheral blood. These TCRs come from a woman aged 80 or older with COVID-19, enrolled during active disease.

The chain recombines TRBV6-1 with TRBJ1-6, with unresolved D. Germline V lookup: CDR1 MNHNS, CDR2 SASEGT. The CDR3 has 15 residues. The V and J ends lost 2 bases and 6 bases respectively, with 11 bases between them. In DNA, the CDR3 is TGTGCCAGCAGTGAACTTATACGGGGTAATTCACCCCTCCACTTT. Residues: CASSELIRGNSPLHF.

The genes are TRBV19 and TRBJ1-5; no clear D gene. The CDR3 extends over 13 amino acids. The V end was cut by 5 bases, the J end by 6 bases, with 11 bases between. Germline V gene data show CDR1 as LNHDA and CDR2 as SQIVND (reference sequence). The DNA for the CDR3 is TGTGCCAGTAGTGGGCGTCGGGGTCAGCCCCAGCATTTT. This sequence encodes CASSGRRGQPQHF.

The J gene is TRBJ2-7, the V gene TRBV6-5; TRBD2 aligns across 7 bases. Losses at the gene ends were 6 bases for V and 5 bases for J; bases not matched to a gene: 1. The CDR3 is made up of 11 amino acids. From germline, CDR1 is MNHEY and CDR2 SVGAGI. The CDR3 nucleotides are TGTGCCAGCAGGGGACTACACGAGCAGTACTTC. This gives the protein CASRGLHEQYF.

This chain uses TRBV2 with TRBJ2-1; TRBD2 is a possible D gene (6 bases). This CDR3 spans 16 amino acids. Looked up from germline, CDR1 is SNHLY and CDR2 is FYNNEI. Trimming took 4 bases from V and 5 from J, leaving 18 bases between them. In DNA form, the CDR3 reads TGTGCCAGCAGTGTTGGGGGGACTCCGGGGCACAATGAGCAGTTCTTC. As protein: CASSVGGTPGHNEQFF.

Written as DNA, the CDR3 is TGTGCCAGCAGTTGGACTAGCGGGACGCGGGGCACAGATACGCAGTATTTT. Amino acid sequence: CASSWTSGTRGTDTQYF. The V gene is TRBV28, the J gene TRBJ2-3, with 12 nucleotides matching TRBD2. CDR1 MDHEN and CDR2 SYDVKM come from the germline V gene. This CDR3 has 17 amino acids. With 4 bases clipped from V and 1 base from J, the junction kept 6 bases outside the gene matches.

The chain is built from TRBV9 and TRBJ2-3; perhaps TRBD1 as D (5 bases). The CDR3 has 16 residues. Germline CDR1 reads SGDLS; CDR2 reads YYNGEE. V gave up 4 bases and J gave up 0 bases, with 15 bases separating them. The CDR3 DNA follows: TGTGCCAGCAGCTCTCGGCAGGGCCAAAGCACAGATACGCAGTATTTT. Translation gives CASSSRQGQSTDTQYF. Using reference TRBV9 and TRBJ2-3 for the parts outside the CDR3, the full variable domain is DSGVTQTPKHLITATGQRVTLRCSPRSGDLSVYWYQQSLDQGLQFLIQYYNGEERAKGNILERFSAQQFPDLHSELNLSSLELGDSALYFCASSSRQGQSTDTQYFGPGTRLTVL.

The chain combines TRBV7-2 with TRBJ1-6; the match to TRBD1 covers 8 bases. V shed 6 bases, J shed 7 bases, and the junction held 8 bases outside the gene matches. The germline gives CDR1 SGHTA, CDR2 FQGNSA. This CDR3 contains 15 residues. As DNA, the CDR3 is TGTGCCAGCAGTTTCCAGGGGGCGGCGAATTCACCCCTCCACTTT. Amino acids: CASSFQGAANSPLHF.

The rearrangement joins TRBV11-2 to TRBJ2-3; D call uncertain. The CDR3 has 14 residues. CDR1 is SGHAT and CDR2 is FQNNGV in the germline V gene. The V end was cut by 3 bases, the J end by 6 bases, with 13 bases between. CDR3 protein: CASSFGSGLDTQYF. CDR3 in DNA: TGTGCCAGCAGCTTTGGTTCCGGGTTGGATACGCAGTATTTT.

The V gene is TRBV29-1, the J gene TRBJ1-1; D is unclear. The CDR3 has 11 residues. The ends were cut back, 6 bases at V and 4 bases at J, with 9 bases in the middle. Germline loops: CDR1 SQVTM, CDR2 ANQGSEA. CDR3 DNA: TGCAGCGTCCTCGGTGTCACTGAAGCTTTCTTT. Amino acid sequence: CSVLGVTEAFF.

The chain combines TRBV4-1 with TRBJ1-4; weak D call: TRBD1 (5 bases). Trimming shortened V by 9 bases and J by 8 bases, and 19 bases separated the two germline ends. Germline V CDR1 and CDR2: MGHRA, YSYEKL. This CDR3 comprises 14 residues. CDR3 nucleotides: TGCGCCAGTGCCACGAGCACCAAGGGGGAAAAACTGTTTTTT. This encodes CASATSTKGEKLFF.

The gene calls are TRBV6-5 and TRBJ2-3, with D tentatively TRBD2 (7 bases). The germline gives CDR1 MNHEY, CDR2 SVGAGI. The CDR3 consists of 16 residues. The V and J ends lost 4 bases and 5 bases respectively, with 19 bases between them. Here the CDR3 reads CASSSLRGGSGDTQYF. CDR3 sequence (DNA): TGTGCCAGCAGTTCTCTCAGGGGCGGGAGTGGAGATACGCAGTATTTT.

With regard to this clone: The same CDR3 arises from other DNA sequences in this sample as well. The J gene is TRBJ1-5, the V gene TRBV19; D may be TRBD1 (6 bases). This CDR3 is 14 amino acids long. Trimming removed 3 bases from V and 1 base from J, with 7 bases in between. Germline assignment: CDR1 LNHDA and CDR2 SQIVND (reference sequence). CDR3 nucleotides: TGTGCCAGTAGTATCCAGGGGAGCAATCAGCCCCAGCATTTT. It codes for CASSIQGSNQPQHF.

This clone was counted once. This chain joins TRBV7-2 and TRBJ1-1; 7 bases match TRBD1. The germline V gene encodes CDR1 SGHTA and CDR2 FQGNSA. The CDR3 is 14 amino acids. The trim removed 5 bases at V and 4 bases at J, leaving 7 bases unmatched. CDR3 sequence: CASSNRQGSTEAFF. In DNA form, the CDR3 reads TGTGCCAGCAGCAACCGACAGGGAAGCACTGAAGCTTTCTTT.

This chain links TRBV7-2 with TRBJ1-2, with D perhaps TRBD1 (6 bases). The CDR3 contains 13 residues. Germline CDR1 SGHTA, CDR2 FQGNSA. Trimming stripped 5 bases from V and 5 bases from J, with 12 bases between. CDR3 coding DNA: TGTGCCAGCAGCACGACAGGTACTTATGGCTACACCTTC. The encoded protein is CASSTTGTYGYTF.

The rearrangement links TRBV29-1 to TRBJ2-5; tentatively, D is TRBD2 (6 bases). Germline lookup yields CDR1 SQVTM and CDR2 ANQGSEA. This CDR3 is built from 12 residues. V shed 2 bases and J shed 5 bases, with 9 bases lying between them. CDR3 residues: CSVETSSETQYF. CDR3 DNA: TGCAGCGTTGAAACTAGCTCGGAGACCCAGTACTTC.

The chain links TRBV14 to TRBJ2-7; 13 bases align to TRBD2. Per germline, CDR1 SGHDN and CDR2 FVKESK. J gave up 6 bases and V 4 bases, and 6 bases lay outside the gene matches. This CDR3 spans 15 amino acids. Written as DNA, the CDR3 is TGTGCCAGCAGCCGAGGACTAGCGGGGGCGAGCGAGCAGTACTTC. Amino acid sequence: CASSRGLAGASEQYF.

The chain joins TRBV12-3 or TRBV12-4 to TRBJ2-7, with TRBD1 identical over 12 bases. The CDR3 has 13 residues. After removal of 8 bases from V and 6 bases from J, the junction contained 5 bases not matched to a gene. The DNA for the CDR3 is TGTGCCAGCGTGGGACAGGGGGCGCGCGAGCAGTACTTC. Amino acid sequence: CASVGQGAREQYF.

V gene TRBV6-2 or TRBV6-3 combines with J gene TRBJ2-2; 14 bases agree with TRBD2. The CDR3 totals 18 residues. Germline CDR1 MNHEY, CDR2 SVGEGT. The V and J ends lost 5 bases and 5 bases, in that order; junction bases with no gene match: 10. In DNA form, the CDR3 reads TGTGCCAGCAGTACCAGACTAGCGGGGGGGCTACGAACCGGGGAGCTGTTTTTT. Translation gives CASSTRLAGGLRTGELFF.

This chain links TRBV30 with TRBJ1-2; D unresolved. This CDR3 contains 14 residues. CDR1 GTSNPN and CDR2 SVGIG come from the germline V gene (reference sequence). Trimming cost V 0 bases and J 3 bases, with 11 bases left between them. The CDR3: CAWSVRSAHYGYTF. CDR3 bases: TGTGCCTGGAGTGTGCGATCCGCTCACTATGGCTACACCTTC.

The gene calls are TRBV27 and TRBJ1-2; 9 bases align to TRBD1. This CDR3 comprises 13 residues. CDR1 is MNHEY, CDR2 SMNVEV, per germline (reference sequence). V was clipped by 5 bases and J by 8 bases; unmatched bases: 6. CDR3 in amino acids: CASSTGQGLGYTF. The CDR3 bases are TGTGCCAGCAGTACGGGACAGGGTTTAGGCTACACCTTC.

The chain recombines TRBV3-1 (or the pseudogene TRBV3-2) with TRBJ2-7; D is possibly TRBD2 (5 bases). This CDR3 comprises 16 residues. Per the germline V gene, CDR1 is LGHDT and CDR2 is YNNKEL (reference sequence). The V end was cut by 0 bases, the J end by 0 bases, with 12 bases between. The chain's CDR3 is CASSQDLPGTSYEQYF. In DNA form, the CDR3 reads TGTGCCAGCAGCCAAGATCTACCGGGAACCTCCTACGAGCAGTACTTC.

The J gene is TRBJ1-2, the V gene TRBV6-5; D gene unclear. Germline CDR1 is MNHEY and CDR2 is SVGAGI. The CDR3 runs to 13 residues. V lost 6 bases to trimming and J lost 8 bases, with 16 bases between them. CDR3 nucleotide sequence: TGTGCCAGCAGCCGGGAGGAATTGTGGGGCTACACCTTC. Translation gives CASSREELWGYTF.

The rearrangement links TRBV7-8 to TRBJ1-1, with 8 positions matching TRBD1. The CDR3 runs 12 residues. Trimming took 5 bases from V and 7 from J; bases not matched to a gene: 3. Germline values: CDR1 SGHVS, CDR2 FQNEAQ. The chain's CDR3 is CASSRTGFEAFF. The CDR3 DNA is TGTGCCAGCAGCCGGACAGGGTTTGAAGCTTTCTTT.